The rows below give T cell receptor beta chains drawn from one sample of a study of early T cells in non-severe SARS-CoV-2 infection. TCRdb fed the 5' RACE reads into MiXCR, producing one record per CDR3 protein. The sample shows 65,000 to 85,000 distinct CDR3 sequences, more than 8.5% of them seen only once. The sequencing here drew on whole blood, taken at baseline. The receptors stem from an adult who was a healthcare worker with PCR-confirmed SARS-CoV-2 infection or an uninfected control (not recorded which). CDR3s include the opening cysteine and the closing phenylalanine or tryptophan. D genes are given only for firm matches. Clone size appears in some rows only: once, few, many, or a class for an expanded clone.

abundance,v_gene,d_gene,j_gene,CDR3aa,CDR3nt
many,TRBV20-1,TRBD1,TRBJ1-1,CSARKTGGDTEAFF,TGCAGTGCTAGAAAGACAGGGGGGGACACTGAAGCTTTCTTT
NA,TRBV7-2,NA,TRBJ1-1,CASSRDGGSTEAFF,TGTGCCAGCAGCCGGGACGGAGGTAGCACTGAAGCTTTCTTT
many,TRBV29-1,TRBD1,TRBJ2-1,CSVESRTGVSRFF,TGCAGCGTTGAATCTAGAACAGGGGTTTCCCGGTTCTTC
many,TRBV18,NA,TRBJ1-6,CASSDRGMADSPLHF,TGTGCCAGCTCCGACCGTGGGATGGCGGATTCACCCCTCCACTTT
NA,TRBV6-2/TRBV6-3,TRBD2,TRBJ2-1,CASRTSGRALDEQFF,TGTGCCAGCAGGACTAGTGGGAGGGCCTTGGATGAGCAGTTCTTC
NA,TRBV14,NA,TRBJ2-5,CASTRRPQETQYF,TGTGCCAGCACAAGACGGCCGCAAGAGACCCAGTACTTC
once,TRBV6-5,NA,TRBJ2-1,CASSSEGELSYNEQFF,TGTGCCAGCAGTTCCGAGGGGGAACTCTCCTACAATGAGCAGTTCTTC
few,TRBV9,NA,TRBJ2-7,CASSVYPAGMGEQYF,TGTGCCAGCAGCGTTTATCCAGCGGGTATGGGCGAGCAGTACTTC
few,TRBV9,NA,TRBJ1-5,CASSVGPARQPQHF,TGTGCCAGCAGCGTGGGGCCAGCACGACAGCCCCAGCATTTT
many,TRBV20-1,TRBD1,TRBJ1-5,CSARETGARGQPQHF,TGCAGTGCTAGAGAGACAGGGGCGCGAGGGCAGCCCCAGCATTTT
many,TRBV7-8,NA,TRBJ2-3,CASSLPPDTQYF,TGTGCCAGCAGCTTACCGCCAGATACGCAGTATTTT
once,TRBV29-1,NA,TRBJ1-1,CSVAGRSVEAFF,TGCAGCGTGGCGGGACGGTCGGTAGAAGCTTTCTTT
NA,TRBV6-5,NA,TRBJ2-3,CASSLTRSTDTQYF,TGTGCCAGCAGCCTGACTAGAAGCACAGATACGCAGTATTTT
NA,TRBV4-3,NA,TRBJ2-2,CASSPDPGANTGELFF,TGCGCCAGCAGCCCCGACCCAGGGGCGAACACCGGGGAGCTGTTTTTT
few,TRBV28,NA,TRBJ2-3,CASSLPRGSTDTQYF,TGTGCCAGCAGTCTTCCAAGGGGTTCAACAGATACGCAGTATTTT
few,TRBV7-2,TRBD1,TRBJ1-1,CASSLNRGEAFF,TGTGCCAGCAGCTTAAACAGGGGAGAAGCTTTCTTT
many,TRBV11-2,NA,TRBJ2-7,CASSLHLDYEQYF,TGTGCCAGCAGCTTACATCTTGACTACGAGCAGTACTTC
many,TRBV29-1,TRBD1,TRBJ1-4,CSAGQGFGEKLFF,TGCAGCGCTGGACAGGGGTTCGGGGAAAAACTGTTTTTT
many,TRBV29-1,NA,TRBJ2-7,CSVSPGGGEQYF,TGCAGCGTTTCCCCCGGAGGGGGAGAGCAGTACTTC
many,TRBV3-1,NA,TRBJ1-3,CASSQRRAHSGNTIYF,TGTGCCAGCAGCCAGAGGAGGGCCCACTCTGGAAACACCATATATTTT
NA,TRBV7-8,TRBD1,TRBJ1-1,CASSLGQGTGNTEAFF,TGTGCCAGCAGCTTAGGGCAGGGGACAGGGAACACTGAAGCTTTCTTT
many,TRBV5-1,NA,TRBJ2-1,CASSLRETYNEQFF,TGCGCCAGCAGCTTGCGGGAGACTTACAATGAGCAGTTCTTC
few,TRBV29-1,NA,TRBJ2-1,CSVAGTEQFF,TGCAGCGTTGCAGGCACTGAGCAGTTCTTC
NA,TRBV19,TRBD2,TRBJ2-1,CASSDSGRAYNEQFF,TGTGCCAGTAGTGATAGCGGGAGGGCCTACAATGAGCAGTTCTTC
many,TRBV4-2,TRBD1,TRBJ2-1,CASSQDWDRVQFF,TGTGCCAGCAGCCAAGATTGGGACAGGGTGCAGTTCTTC
many,TRBV7-2,NA,TRBJ2-2,CASSLAPTGPNTGELFF,TGTGCCAGCAGCTTAGCCCCTACAGGCCCGAACACCGGGGAGCTGTTTTTT
NA,TRBV7-2,NA,TRBJ2-7,CASSLGETYEQYF,TGTGCCAGCAGCTTAGGAGAGACCTACGAGCAGTACTTC
NA,TRBV11-2,TRBD2,TRBJ2-7,CASSLGLAVEQYF,TGTGCCAGCAGCTTGGGACTAGCGGTCGAGCAGTACTTC
NA,TRBV6-2/TRBV6-3,NA,TRBJ2-7,CASSYDSLGYEQYF,TGTGCCAGCAGTTACGACAGTCTCGGCTACGAGCAGTACTTC
many,TRBV28,TRBD2,TRBJ2-3,CASRMSGVTDTQYF,TGTGCCAGCAGGATGAGCGGGGTCACAGATACGCAGTATTTT
NA,TRBV6-6,TRBD1,TRBJ1-5,CASSSQGVGNQPQHF,TGTGCCAGCAGTTCCCAGGGGGTGGGCAATCAGCCCCAGCATTTT
few,TRBV7-2,TRBD2,TRBJ2-7,CASSPREGGEQYF,TGTGCCAGCAGCCCACGGGAGGGCGGGGAGCAGTACTTC
NA,TRBV12-3/TRBV12-4,NA,TRBJ2-3,CASRPGTSDTQYF,TGTGCCAGCAGACCTGGGACCTCAGATACGCAGTATTTT
many,TRBV4-2,TRBD1,TRBJ1-5,CASSQETGGNQPQHF,TGTGCCAGCAGCCAAGAGACAGGGGGAAATCAGCCCCAGCATTTT
many,TRBV28,NA,TRBJ2-3,CASSFGTTGTSTDTQYF,TGTGCCAGCAGTTTCGGCACGACAGGTACTAGCACAGATACGCAGTATTTT
many,TRBV7-3,NA,TRBJ2-5,CASSPQPQETQYF,TGTGCCAGCAGCCCCCAGCCTCAAGAGACCCAGTACTTC
many,TRBV27,NA,TRBJ1-4,CASRTLGGHTNEKLFF,TGTGCCAGCAGGACGTTAGGCGGGCACACTAATGAAAAACTGTTTTTT
NA,TRBV5-1,NA,TRBJ1-1,CASSRDRSYSEAFF,TGCGCCAGCAGCCGTGACAGGAGTTACTCTGAAGCTTTCTTT
many,TRBV2,TRBD2,TRBJ2-7,CASSETVAGGLAYEQYF,TGTGCCAGCAGTGAAACGGTGGCCGGGGGACTAGCCTACGAGCAGTACTTC
few,TRBV28,NA,TRBJ2-7,CASSPRYEQYF,TGTGCCAGCAGTCCCCGTTACGAGCAGTACTTC
few,TRBV27,NA,TRBJ1-2,CASGESGFFYGYTF,TGTGCCAGCGGGGAATCAGGGTTCTTTTACGGCTACACCTTC
NA,TRBV29-1,TRBD1,TRBJ1-3,CSVGQGANGNTIYF,TGCAGCGTGGGACAGGGGGCGAATGGAAACACCATATATTTT
many,TRBV7-2,NA,TRBJ2-2,CASSLKTYTGELFF,TGTGCCAGCAGCTTAAAGACGTACACCGGGGAGCTGTTTTTT
many,TRBV5-1,NA,TRBJ2-2,CASSLEDFTGELFF,TGCGCCAGCAGCTTGGAGGACTTCACCGGGGAGCTGTTTTTT
NA,TRBV28,NA,TRBJ2-5,CASLPGAMGETQYF,TGTGCCAGCTTACCGGGGGCGATGGGAGAGACCCAGTACTTC
NA,TRBV5-1,TRBD1,TRBJ2-6,CASSDVRTGGSGANVLTF,TGCGCCAGCAGCGACGTTAGGACAGGGGGCTCTGGGGCCAACGTCCTGACTTTC
NA,TRBV28,TRBD1,TRBJ2-7,CASSRGQNYEQYF,TGTGCCAGCAGCAGGGGGCAGAACTACGAGCAGTACTTC